This T cell receptor (beta chain) was sequenced in a study of T cells in Graves' hyperthyroidism and ophthalmopathy. TCR beta CDR3 sequences were amplified from RNA transcripts. The TCR CDR3 was amplified in a first-round RT-PCR using the HTBI primer set. MiXCR, applied by TCRdb to the multiplex PCR reads, yields one record per CDR3 protein. The profile shows about half a million distinct CDR3 sequences, approximately 20% of them singletons. This CDR3 comprises 15 residues. The V end was cut by 2 bases, the J end by 4 bases, with 12 bases between. Germline V gene sequence: CDR1 LGHDT, CDR2 YNNKEL (reference sequence). This clonotype was recorded at least ten times. No antigen is known for it. Overall study results and limits: For ophthalmopathy, model prediction preceded onset by a median about 6 months. Blood samples included most of the expanded thyroid clonotypes exceeding 0.001.

Ophthalmopathy patients had Clinical Activity Score at least 3, NOSPECS grade at least 4, duration under 3 months. V gene TRBV3-1 combines with J gene TRBJ1-3, with D tentatively TRBD1 (6 bases). Sequencing was performed on blood. This TCR came from a man aged 40-55 years with Graves' ophthalmopathy. The CDR3, as DNA: TGTGCCAGCAGCCAAAGGGGGGCGAACGGAAACACCATATATTTT. This encodes CASSQRGANGNTIYF.